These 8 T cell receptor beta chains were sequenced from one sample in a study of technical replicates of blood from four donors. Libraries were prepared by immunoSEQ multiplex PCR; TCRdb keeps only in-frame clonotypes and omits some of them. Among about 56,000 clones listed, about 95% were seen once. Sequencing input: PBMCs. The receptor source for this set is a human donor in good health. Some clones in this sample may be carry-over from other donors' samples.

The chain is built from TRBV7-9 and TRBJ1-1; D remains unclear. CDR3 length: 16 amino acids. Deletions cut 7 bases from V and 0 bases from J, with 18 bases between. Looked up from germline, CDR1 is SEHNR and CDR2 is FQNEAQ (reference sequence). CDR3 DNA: TGTGCCAGCACCCAGATTAACGCGGTTATGAACACTGAAGCTTTCTTT. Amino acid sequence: CASTQINAVMNTEAFF.

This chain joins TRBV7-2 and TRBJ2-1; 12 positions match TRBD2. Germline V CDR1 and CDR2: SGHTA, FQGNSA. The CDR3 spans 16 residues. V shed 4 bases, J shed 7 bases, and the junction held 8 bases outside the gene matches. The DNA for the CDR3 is TGTGCCAGCAGCTGGACTAGCGGGGCCATTGCAAATGAGCAGTTCTTC. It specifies CASSWTSGAIANEQFF. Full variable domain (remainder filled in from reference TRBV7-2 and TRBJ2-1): GAGVSQSPSNKVTEKGKDVELRCDPISGHTALYWYRQSLGQGLEFLIYFQGNSAPDKSGLPSDRFSAERTGGSVSTLTIQRTQQEDSAVYLCASSWTSGAIANEQFFGPGTRLTVL.

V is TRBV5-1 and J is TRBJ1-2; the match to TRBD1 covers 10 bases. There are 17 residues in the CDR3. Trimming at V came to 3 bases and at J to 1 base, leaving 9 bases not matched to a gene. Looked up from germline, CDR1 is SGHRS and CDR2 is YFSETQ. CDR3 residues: CASSSSGTGALNYGYTF. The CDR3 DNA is TGCGCCAGCAGCTCCTCCGGGACAGGGGCTCTTAACTATGGCTACACCTTC.

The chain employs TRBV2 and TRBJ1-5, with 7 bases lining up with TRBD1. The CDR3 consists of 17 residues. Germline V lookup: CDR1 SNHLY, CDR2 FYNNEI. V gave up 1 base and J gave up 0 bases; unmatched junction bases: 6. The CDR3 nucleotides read TGTGCCAGCAGTGAAGAGGACAGGAACCCTAGCAATCAGCCCCAGCATTTT. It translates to CASSEEDRNPSNQPQHF.

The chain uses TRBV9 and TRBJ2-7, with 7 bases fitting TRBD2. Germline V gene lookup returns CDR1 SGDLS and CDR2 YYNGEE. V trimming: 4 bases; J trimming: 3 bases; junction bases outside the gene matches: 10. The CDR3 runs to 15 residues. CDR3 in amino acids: CASSPSVGEGYEQYF. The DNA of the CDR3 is TGTGCCAGCAGCCCCTCTGTGGGGGAGGGCTACGAGCAGTACTTC.

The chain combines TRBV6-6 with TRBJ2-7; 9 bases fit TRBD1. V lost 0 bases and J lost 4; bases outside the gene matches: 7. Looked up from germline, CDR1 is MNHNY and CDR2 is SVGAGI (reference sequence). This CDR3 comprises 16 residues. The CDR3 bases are TGTGCCAGCAGTTACTCGGACAGGGGAGTCAAATACGAGCAGTACTTC. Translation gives CASSYSDRGVKYEQYF.

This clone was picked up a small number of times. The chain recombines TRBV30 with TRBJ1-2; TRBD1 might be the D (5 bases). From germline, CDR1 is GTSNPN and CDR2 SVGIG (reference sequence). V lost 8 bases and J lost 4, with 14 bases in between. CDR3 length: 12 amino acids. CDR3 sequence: CAAQGDVYGYTF. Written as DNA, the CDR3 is TGTGCCGCGCAGGGCGATGTCTATGGCTACACCTTC.

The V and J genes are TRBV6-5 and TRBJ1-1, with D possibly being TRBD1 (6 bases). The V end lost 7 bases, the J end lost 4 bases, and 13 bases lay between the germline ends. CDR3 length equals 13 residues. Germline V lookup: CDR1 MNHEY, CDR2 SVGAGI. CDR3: CASMLRGGTEAFF. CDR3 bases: TGTGCCAGCATGCTCCGAGGGGGCACTGAAGCTTTCTTT.